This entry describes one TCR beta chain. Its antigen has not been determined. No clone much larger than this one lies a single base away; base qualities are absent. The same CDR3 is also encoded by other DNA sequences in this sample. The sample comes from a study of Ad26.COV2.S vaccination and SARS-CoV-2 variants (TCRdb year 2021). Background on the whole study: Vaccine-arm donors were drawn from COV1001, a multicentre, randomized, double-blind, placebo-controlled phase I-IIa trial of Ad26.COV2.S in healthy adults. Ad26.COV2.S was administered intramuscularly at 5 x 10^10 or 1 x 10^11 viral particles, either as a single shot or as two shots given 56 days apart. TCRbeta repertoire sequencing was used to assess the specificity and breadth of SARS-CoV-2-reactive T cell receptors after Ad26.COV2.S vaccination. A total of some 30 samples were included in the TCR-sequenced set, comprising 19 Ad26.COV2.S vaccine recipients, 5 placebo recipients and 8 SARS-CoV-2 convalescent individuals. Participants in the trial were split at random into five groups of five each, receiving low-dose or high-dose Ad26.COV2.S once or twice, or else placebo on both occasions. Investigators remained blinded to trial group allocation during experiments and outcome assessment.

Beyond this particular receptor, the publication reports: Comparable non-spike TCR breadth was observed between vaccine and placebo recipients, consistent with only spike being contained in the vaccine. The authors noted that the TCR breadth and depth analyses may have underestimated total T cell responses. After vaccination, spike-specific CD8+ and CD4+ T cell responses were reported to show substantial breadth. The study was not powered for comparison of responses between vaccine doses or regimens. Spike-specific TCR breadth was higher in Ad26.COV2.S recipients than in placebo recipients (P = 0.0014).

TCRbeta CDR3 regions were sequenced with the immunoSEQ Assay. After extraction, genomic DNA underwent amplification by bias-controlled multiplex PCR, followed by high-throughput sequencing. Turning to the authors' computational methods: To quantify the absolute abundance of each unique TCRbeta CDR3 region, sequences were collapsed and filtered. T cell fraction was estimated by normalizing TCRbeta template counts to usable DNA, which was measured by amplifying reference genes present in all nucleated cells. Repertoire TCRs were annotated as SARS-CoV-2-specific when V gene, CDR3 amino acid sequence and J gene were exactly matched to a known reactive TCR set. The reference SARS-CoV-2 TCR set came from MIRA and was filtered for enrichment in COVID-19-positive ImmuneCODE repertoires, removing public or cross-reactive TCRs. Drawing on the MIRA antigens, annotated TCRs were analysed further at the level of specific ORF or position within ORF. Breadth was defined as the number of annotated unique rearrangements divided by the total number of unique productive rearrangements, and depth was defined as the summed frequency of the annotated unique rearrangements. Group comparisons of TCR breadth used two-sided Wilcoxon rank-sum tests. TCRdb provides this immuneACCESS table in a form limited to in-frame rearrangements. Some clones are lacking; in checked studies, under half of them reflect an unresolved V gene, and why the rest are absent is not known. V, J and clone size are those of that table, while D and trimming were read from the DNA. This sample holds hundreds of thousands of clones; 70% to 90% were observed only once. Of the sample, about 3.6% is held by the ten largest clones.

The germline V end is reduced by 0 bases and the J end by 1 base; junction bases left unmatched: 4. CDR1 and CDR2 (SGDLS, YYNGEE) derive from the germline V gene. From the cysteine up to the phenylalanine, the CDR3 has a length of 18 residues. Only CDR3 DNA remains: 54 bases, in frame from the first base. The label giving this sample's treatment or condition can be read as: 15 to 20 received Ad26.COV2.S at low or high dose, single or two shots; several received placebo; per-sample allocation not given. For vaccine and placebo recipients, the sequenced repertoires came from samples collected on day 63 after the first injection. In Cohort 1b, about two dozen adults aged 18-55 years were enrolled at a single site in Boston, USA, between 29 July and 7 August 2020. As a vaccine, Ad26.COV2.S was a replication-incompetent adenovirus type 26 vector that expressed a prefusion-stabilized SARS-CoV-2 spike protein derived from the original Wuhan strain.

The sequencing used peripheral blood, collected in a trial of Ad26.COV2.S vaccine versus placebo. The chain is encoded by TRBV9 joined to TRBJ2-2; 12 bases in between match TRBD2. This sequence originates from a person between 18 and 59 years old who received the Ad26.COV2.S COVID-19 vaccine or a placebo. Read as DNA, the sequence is TGTGCCAGCAGCGTAGGACTAGCGGGGGCGATGAACACCGGGGAGCTGTTTTTT. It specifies CASSVGLAGAMNTGELFF.